Listed below are T cell receptor beta chains from one sample, sequenced in a study of T-cell memory formation after mild COVID-19. One entry per CDR3 protein results from TCRdb running MiXCR on the 5' RACE reads. This sample carries about 150,000 distinct CDR3 sequences, around 21% of them seen once, and the ten largest clones take about 2%. The specimen was PBMCs or a T cell subset sorted from them (not recorded which). These receptors were taken from an adult woman who had mild COVID-19 (a few samples of this study predate the infection). Cell type and time point are not known. Each CDR3 is given with its conserved first and last residue. D genes are given only for firm matches. Not all rows give a size; the values are once, few, many and, for expanded clones, a class.

CDR3 DNA: TGCGCCAGCAGGGGAGGGGGGGCCTTCCATGAGCAGTTCTTC
CDR3 protein: CASRGGGAFHEQFF
CDR3 length: 14
V gene: TRBV5-1
D gene: NA
clone size: few
J gene: TRBJ2-1

CDR3 DNA: TGTGCCAGCAGGGAGACAGGGGATGGGAATGAGCAGTTCTTC
CDR3 protein: CASRETGDGNEQFF
CDR3 length: 14
V gene: TRBV2
D gene: TRBD1
clone size: many
J gene: TRBJ2-1

CDR3 DNA: TGTGCCAGCAGCCGCACTAGCGGGGAGGGGACTGAGCAGTTCTTC
CDR3 protein: CASSRTSGEGTEQFF
CDR3 length: 15
V gene: TRBV6-2/TRBV6-3
D gene: TRBD2
clone size: NA
J gene: TRBJ2-1

CDR3 DNA: TGTGCCAGCAGTTTTAGCAGTCGCACCGGGGAGCTGTTTTTT
CDR3 protein: CASSFSSRTGELFF
CDR3 length: 14
V gene: TRBV27
D gene: NA
clone size: few
J gene: TRBJ2-2

CDR3 DNA: TGTGCCATCAGTGCGGGGACTAGCGGGAGTTACGAGCAGTACTTC
CDR3 protein: CAISAGTSGSYEQYF
CDR3 length: 15
V gene: TRBV10-3
D gene: TRBD2
clone size: NA
J gene: TRBJ2-7

CDR3 DNA: TGTGCCAGCAGCCCTAGACTAGCGGGAGTTCGGGAGACCCAGTACTTC
CDR3 protein: CASSPRLAGVRETQYF
CDR3 length: 16
V gene: TRBV7-2
D gene: TRBD2
clone size: NA
J gene: TRBJ2-5

CDR3 DNA: TGTGCCAGCACCAAGAGGAGGCTCGAGCAGTACTTC
CDR3 protein: CASTKRRLEQYF
CDR3 length: 12
V gene: TRBV9
D gene: NA
clone size: NA
J gene: TRBJ2-7

CDR3 DNA: TGCGCCAGCAGCGTAGCCGGGAGCGAAAAACTGTTTTTT
CDR3 protein: CASSVAGSEKLFF
CDR3 length: 13
V gene: TRBV5-6
D gene: NA
clone size: few
J gene: TRBJ1-4

CDR3 DNA: TGTGCCAGCAGCCAAGGCGGGACGTACACAGATACGCAGTATTTT
CDR3 protein: CASSQGGTYTDTQYF
CDR3 length: 15
V gene: TRBV4-2
D gene: NA
clone size: NA
J gene: TRBJ2-3

CDR3 DNA: TGTGCCAGCAGTCATCCAGGGGACACCGGGGAGCTGTTTTTT
CDR3 protein: CASSHPGDTGELFF
CDR3 length: 14
V gene: TRBV7-9
D gene: NA
clone size: NA
J gene: TRBJ2-2

CDR3 DNA: TGTGCCAGCAGCTTGGTGGGGGCCCGTTGGACAGGGGTCTATGGCTACACCTTC
CDR3 protein: CASSLVGARWTGVYGYTF
CDR3 length: 18
V gene: TRBV5-6
D gene: TRBD1
clone size: few
J gene: TRBJ1-2

CDR3 DNA: TGTGCCAGCAGCGCGCCGGGACTAGCGGAATATAGCTCCTACAATGAGCAGTTCTTC
CDR3 protein: CASSAPGLAEYSSYNEQFF
CDR3 length: 19
V gene: TRBV9
D gene: TRBD2
clone size: few
J gene: TRBJ2-1